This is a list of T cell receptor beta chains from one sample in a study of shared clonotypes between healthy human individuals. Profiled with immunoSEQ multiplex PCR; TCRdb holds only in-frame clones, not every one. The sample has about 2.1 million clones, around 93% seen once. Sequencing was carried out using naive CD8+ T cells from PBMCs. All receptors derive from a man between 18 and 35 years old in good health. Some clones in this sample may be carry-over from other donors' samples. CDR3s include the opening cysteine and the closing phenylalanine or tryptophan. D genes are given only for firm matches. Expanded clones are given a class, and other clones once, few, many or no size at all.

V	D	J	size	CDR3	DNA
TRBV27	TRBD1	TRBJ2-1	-	CASSRRDRDYNEQFF	TGTGCCAGCAGCCGCCGGGACAGGGATTACAATGAGCAGTTCTTC
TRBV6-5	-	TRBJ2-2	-	CASSYMGEGTGELFF	TGTGCCAGCAGTTACATGGGCGAGGGCACCGGGGAGCTGTTTTTT
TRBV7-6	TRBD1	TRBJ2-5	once	CASRSIGTAQETQYF	TGTGCCAGCAGGTCAATCGGGACAGCCCAAGAGACCCAGTACTTC
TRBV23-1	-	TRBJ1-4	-	CASSKGTTQGNEKLFF	TGCGCCAGCAGTAAAGGGACCACCCAAGGAAATGAAAAACTGTTTTTT
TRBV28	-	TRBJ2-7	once	CASSLLLRQPDEPDWSDYEQYF	TGTGCCAGCAGTTTATTATTGCGCCAACCAGACGAACCGGACTGGTCGGACTATGAGCAGTACTTC
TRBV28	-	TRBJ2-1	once	CASSLNPDEQFF	TGTGCCAGCAGTTTAAACCCTGATGAGCAGTTCTTC
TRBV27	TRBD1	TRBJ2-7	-	CASSDLGQPYEQYF	TGTGCCAGCAGCGATTTGGGACAGCCCTACGAGCAGTACTTC
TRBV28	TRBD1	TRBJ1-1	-	CASSFPRQGRMNTEAFF	TGTGCCAGCAGTTTCCCCAGACAGGGGAGGATGAACACTGAAGCTTTCTTT
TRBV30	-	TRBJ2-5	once	CAWSDGSWETQYF	TGTGCCTGGAGCGATGGCTCGTGGGAGACCCAGTACTTC
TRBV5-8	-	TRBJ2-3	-	CASSFGAAGTDTQYF	TGTGCCAGCAGCTTTGGCGCGGCGGGCACAGATACGCAGTATTTT
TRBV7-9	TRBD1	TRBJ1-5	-	CASSQGTGDNQPQHF	TGTGCCAGCAGCCAAGGGACAGGGGACAATCAGCCCCAGCATTTT
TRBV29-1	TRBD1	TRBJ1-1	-	CSVVAGGMNTEAFF	TGCAGCGTTGTGGCAGGGGGAATGAACACTGAAGCTTTCTTT
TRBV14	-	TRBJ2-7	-	CASSDRDYSYEQYF	TGTGCCAGCAGCGACCGGGATTACTCCTACGAGCAGTACTTC
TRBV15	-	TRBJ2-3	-	CATRVGASTDTQYF	TGTGCCACCCGAGTGGGAGCGAGCACAGATACGCAGTATTTT
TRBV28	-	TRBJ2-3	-	CASSLGSTDTQYF	TGTGCCAGCAGTTTAGGGTCTACAGATACGCAGTATTTT
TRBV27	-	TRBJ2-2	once	CASSTRDPAGGELFF	TGTGCCAGCAGTACGCGGGACCCTGCAGGCGGGGAGCTGTTTTTT
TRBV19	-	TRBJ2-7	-	CASRFNQGGEQYF	TGTGCCAGTAGGTTCAACCAAGGCGGGGAGCAGTACTTC
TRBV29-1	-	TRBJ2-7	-	CSVEEATPYEQYF	TGCAGCGTTGAAGAAGCGACCCCCTACGAGCAGTACTTC
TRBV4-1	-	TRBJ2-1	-	CASSQVGGEQFF	TGCGCCAGCAGCCAAGTGGGAGGAGAGCAGTTCTTC
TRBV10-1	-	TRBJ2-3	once	CASSATRGDTDTQYF	TGCGCCAGCAGTGCCACGCGGGGCGACACAGATACGCAGTATTTT
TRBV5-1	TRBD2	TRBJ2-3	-	CASSWWGLVGTDTQYF	TGCGCCAGCAGCTGGTGGGGACTAGTGGGCACAGATACGCAGTATTTT
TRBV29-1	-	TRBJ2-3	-	CSVEGPNTDTQYF	TGCAGCGTTGAGGGACCCAATACAGATACGCAGTATTTT
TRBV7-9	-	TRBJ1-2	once	CASRDNGGEKGYGYTF	TGTGCCAGCAGGGACAACGGCGGGGAAAAGGGCTATGGCTACACCTTC
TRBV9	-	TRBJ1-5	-	CASSVGGQKNQPQHF	TGTGCCAGCAGCGTAGGAGGGCAGAAGAATCAGCCCCAGCATTTT